A single sample gave rise to the 6 T cell receptor beta chains below, sequenced in a study of monozygotic twins with inflammatory bowel disease. TCRdb re-called the 5' RACE reads; one entry per CDR3 protein, DNA not given. In total, the table holds over 110,000 distinct CDR3 sequences. The specimen sequenced was blood. The receptors here all came from a human donor with ulcerative colitis or Crohn's disease, or a healthy co-twin of an affected twin (not recorded which).

The rearrangement uses TRBV5-4 and TRBJ1-4; TCRdb reports TRBD1, a call that lacks DNA to check it against. The CDR3 loop spans 13 amino acids. Germline values: CDR1 SGHNT, CDR2 YYREEE (reference sequence). CDR3 protein: CASSSTGEMGLFF.

The CDR3 loop is CASSEKGVVNYEQYF. The V call is TRBV2, the J call TRBJ2-7; TCRdb indicates TRBD1, and absent DNA this call remains unverified. The length of the CDR3 is 15 residues. Germline assignment: CDR1 SNHLY and CDR2 FYNNEI.

This sequence joins TRBV11-3 and TRBJ1-1; TCRdb proposes TRBD1, but this gene call is untestable without DNA. Germline CDR1 SGHNT, CDR2 YENEEA. The CDR3 extends over 15 amino acids. Here the CDR3 reads CASSSRTGGPAEAFF. The whole variable domain, remainder taken from reference TRBV11-3 and TRBJ1-1, is EAGVVQSPRYKIIEKKQPVAFWCNPISGHNTLYWYLQNLGQGPELLIRYENEEAVDDSQLPKDRFSAERLKGVDSTLKIQPAELGDSAVYLCASSSRTGGPAEAFFGQGTRLTVV.

The chain is built from TRBV28 and TRBJ2-5; as DNA is missing, the TRBD2 call by TCRdb cannot be tested. CDR1 and CDR2 (germline): MDHEN, SYDVKM. The CDR3 covers 13 residues. The CDR3 here is CASSETSLGTQYF.

The chain joins TRBV4-3 to TRBJ1-2; TCRdb's assignment of TRBD1 cannot be checked, as there is no DNA. The germline gives CDR1 LGHNA, CDR2 YSLEER. The CDR3 has 14 amino acids. CDR3 region: CASSQDRVNYGYTF.

V gene TRBV7-3 combines with J gene TRBJ2-2; TCRdb indicates TRBD2, and absent DNA this call remains unverified. CDR3 size: 16 residues. Germline assignment: CDR1 SGHTA and CDR2 FQGTGA. CDR3 sequence: CASSLRSGRNTGELFF.